One and the same sample provided the 13 T cell receptor beta chains below, sequenced in a study of cytomegalovirus exposure and HLA in healthy donors. Primers included in the PCR were 60 Vbeta and 13 Jbeta primers. TCRdb's copy holds only in-frame clones and misses some; the assay was immunoSEQ multiplex PCR. This table has about 200,000 clones, 80% to 90% appearing once. The sample taken for sequencing was PBMCs. These receptors all stem from a woman between 25 and 40 years old in good health and CMV-seronegative.

The CDR3 sequence is CAGRGQGNTEAFF. The CDR3 DNA reads TGTGCCGGCCGGGGACAGGGGAACACTGAAGCTTTCTTT. The V gene is TRBV28, the J gene TRBJ1-1, with 9 bases identical to TRBD1. The germline V gene has CDR1 MDHEN and CDR2 SYDVKM. The CDR3 is 13 amino acids. V shed 11 bases and J 1 base; nucleotides not matched to a gene: 5.

The genes are TRBV28 and TRBJ1-2; 9 bases line up with TRBD1. CDR3 length: 16 residues. From germline, CDR1 is MDHEN and CDR2 SYDVKM. Trimming at V came to 3 bases and at J to 7 bases, leaving 12 bases not matched to a gene. Written as DNA, the CDR3 is TGTGCCAGCAGTTTCCCCCTGGGGACAGGGATGGGTGGCTACACCTTC. Amino acid sequence: CASSFPLGTGMGGYTF.

The gene calls are TRBV6-5 and TRBJ1-1; D gene unclear. With 5 bases removed from V and 2 bases from J, the gap between germline ends came to 9 bases. Germline lookup yields CDR1 MNHEY and CDR2 SVGAGI. The CDR3 runs 13 residues. Here the CDR3 reads CASSDEVNTEAFF. In DNA form, the CDR3 reads TGTGCCAGCAGTGATGAGGTAAACACTGAAGCTTTCTTT.

A word on this clone: The junction departs from the called germline gene at one end, perhaps through a read error. In the same sample, other DNA sequences code for this CDR3. The V gene is TRBV10-1, the J gene TRBJ2-7; perhaps TRBD2 as D (6 bases). Germline loops: CDR1 WNHNN, CDR2 SYGVQD (reference sequence). The CDR3 loop spans 15 amino acids. CDR3 in DNA: TGCGCCAGCAGCGAGTCGGGCGCGGGACCCTACGAGCAGTACTTC. The encoded protein is CASSESGAGPYEQYF.

This clone came up a few times. In nucleotides, the CDR3 is TGTGCCAGCAGCCCGGAGGGGGCTCGGGGGGAGACCCAGTACTTC. It codes for CASSPEGARGETQYF. The chain is built from TRBV14 and TRBJ2-5; D may be TRBD1 (7 bases). This CDR3 is 15 amino acids long. Germline CDR1 is SGHDN and CDR2 is FVKESK. With 4 bases removed from V and 5 bases from J, the gap between germline ends came to 17 bases.

This chain joins TRBV28 and TRBJ2-5, with D perhaps matching TRBD2 (7 bases). V was clipped by 3 bases and J by 5 bases, with 13 bases between them. The CDR3 totals 14 residues. Looked up from germline, CDR1 is MDHEN and CDR2 is SYDVKM. The CDR3 sequence: CASSFPGEGETQYF. The CDR3 coding sequence is TGTGCCAGCAGTTTTCCAGGGGAGGGTGAGACCCAGTACTTC. Full variable domain (outside the CDR3, taken from reference TRBV28 and TRBJ2-5): DVKVTQSSRYLVKRTGEKVFLECVQDMDHENMFWYRQDPGLGLRLIYFSYDVKMKEKGDIPEGYSVSREKKERFSLILESASTNQTSMYLCASSFPGEGETQYFGPGTRLLVL.

V is TRBV9 and J is TRBJ2-1; 9 positions match TRBD2. This CDR3 spans 16 amino acids. Germline CDR1 is SGDLS and CDR2 is YYNGEE. V was pared by 0 bases and J by 3 bases, with 4 bases of the junction left unmatched. Here the CDR3 DNA reads TGTGCCAGCAGCGTAGCGGCGGGGGGGAACTACAATGAGCAGTTCTTC. As protein: CASSVAAGGNYNEQFF.

J is TRBJ2-7 and V is TRBV5-1; TRBD2 aligns across 14 bases. CDR3 length: 18 amino acids. Germline assignment: CDR1 SGHRS and CDR2 YFSETQ. V was clipped by 2 bases and J by 2 bases; unmatched bases: 9. CDR3 sequence: CASSFYPGLAGEAYEQYF. The CDR3 DNA follows: TGCGCCAGCAGCTTCTATCCGGGACTAGCGGGGGAAGCCTACGAGCAGTACTTC.

This chain uses TRBV5-4 with TRBJ2-5; TRBD2 matches 15 bases. Germline V gene lookup returns CDR1 SGHNT and CDR2 YYREEE (reference sequence). This CDR3 is 17 amino acids long. The V segment lost 4 bases and the J segment 1 base; nucleotides outside the gene matches: 5. CDR3 residues: CASSLGLAGGSQETQYF. CDR3 nucleotides: TGTGCCAGCAGCCTAGGACTAGCGGGGGGGAGCCAAGAGACCCAGTACTTC.

The chain uses TRBV10-2 and TRBJ2-3; 11 bases match TRBD2. CDR3 length: 15 residues. Germline values: CDR1 WSHSY, CDR2 SAAADI. J was trimmed by 4 bases and V by 3 bases; bases with no gene match: 3. The CDR3 region has the DNA TGCGCCAGCAGTGAACGACTAGCGGGATCAGATACGCAGTATTTT. Its protein is CASSERLAGSDTQYF.

The genes are TRBV28 and TRBJ2-3, with 10 positions matching TRBD2. Germline CDR1 MDHEN, CDR2 SYDVKM. With V trimmed by 5 bases and J by 0 bases, 2 bases remained unmatched. The CDR3 is 15 amino acids. The CDR3 nucleotides are TGTGCCAGCAGTCAAGCGGGGGGGAGCACAGATACGCAGTATTTT. Its protein product is CASSQAGGSTDTQYF.

In DNA, the CDR3 is TGCGCCAGCAGCCAAGATGGCGGGGGGTTAGCCAAAAACATTCAGTACTTC. This codes for CASSQDGGGLAKNIQYF. This chain uses TRBV4-1 with TRBJ2-4; 8 bases fit TRBD2. With V trimmed by 0 bases and J by 0 bases, 4 bases remained unmatched. The CDR3 loop spans 17 amino acids. Germline V lookup: CDR1 MGHRA, CDR2 YSYEKL.

The chain combines TRBV2 with TRBJ2-3; D is possibly TRBD2 (6 bases). The CDR3 totals 14 residues. Trimming removed 6 bases at V and 1 base at J, with 11 bases between. Per the germline V gene, CDR1 is SNHLY and CDR2 is FYNNEI. The CDR3 sequence is CASSYLAGTDTQYF. In DNA form, the CDR3 reads TGTGCCAGCAGCTACTTAGCGGGCACAGATACGCAGTATTTT.